This entry concerns a single TCR beta chain. Its specificity is unknown. PCR involved 60 Vbeta and 13 Jbeta primers. Assay: immunoSEQ multiplex PCR; the TCRdb copy retains only in-frame clones and omits some. This table has approximately 170,000 clones, over 70% appearing once. The sample comes from a study of cytomegalovirus exposure and HLA in healthy donors. Study-wide results and caveats: Researchers reported in a later analysis that a missense DCLRE1C variant was tied to TCR beta V- and J-gene trimming.

The V end lost 6 bases, the J end lost 4 bases, and 15 bases lay between the germline ends. Germline-derived CDR1 and CDR2 are MDHEN and SYDVKM. This CDR3 has 14 residues. This receptor was identified in a man aged 50 or older in good health and CMV-seropositive. The chain joins TRBV28 to TRBJ1-2; no clear D. Sequencing was done on a sample of PBMCs. CDR3 sequence: CASSLRLKVYGYTF. The CDR3 DNA reads as TGTGCCAGCAGCTTGCGACTGAAGGTCTATGGCTACACCTTC.